The 21 T cell receptor beta chains in this list originate from one sample, sequenced in a study of cytomegalovirus exposure and HLA in healthy donors. With 60 Vbeta and 13 Jbeta primers, the PCR was carried out. Measured with immunoSEQ multiplex PCR; TCRdb has only the in-frame clones, and not every one. Seen here are 120,000 or so clones, around 83% observed once, and the top ten hold around 3.2%. Source material: PBMCs. All receptors derive from a woman aged 55-70 years in good health and CMV-seropositive.

As regards this clone: One end of the junction fails to match germline, which may point to a read error. The gene calls are TRBV7-9 and TRBJ1-1; possible D gene TRBD1, 5 bases. CDR3 size: 17 residues. Germline V gene lookup returns CDR1 SEHNR and CDR2 FQNEAQ (reference sequence). Written as DNA, the CDR3 is TGTTCCAGCAGCCGATCGGGAGGGCCGAGGGGATGGACTGAAGCTTTCTTT. Translation gives CSSSRSGGPRGWTEAFF.

This chain connects TRBV9 to TRBJ2-5; D might be TRBD1 (6 bases). Germline lookup yields CDR1 SGDLS and CDR2 YYNGEE. The V and J ends lost 7 bases and 2 bases respectively, with 12 bases between them. This CDR3 has 13 residues. CDR3 residues: CASQRGGQETQYF. As DNA, the CDR3 is TGTGCCAGCCAAAGAGGGGGACAAGAGACCCAGTACTTC.

The chain links TRBV28 to TRBJ2-7; tentatively, D is TRBD1 (6 bases). V was shortened by 4 bases and J by 4 bases, with 11 bases between the two germline ends. CDR1 MDHEN and CDR2 SYDVKM come from the germline V gene. The CDR3 is 13 residues long. DNA for the CDR3: TGTGCCAGCAGTTCAGATACAGGGTACGAGCAGTACTTC. This sequence encodes CASSSDTGYEQYF.

The J gene is TRBJ2-3, the V gene TRBV7-9; a weak D match, TRBD2 (5 bases). The V gene's germline CDR1 is SEHNR and CDR2 FQNEAQ (reference sequence). V was trimmed by 5 bases and J by 1 base, leaving 13 bases between them. The CDR3 has 15 residues. CDR3: CASSQKRAGTDTQYF. The CDR3 DNA sequence: TGTGCCAGCAGCCAGAAGAGGGCGGGCACAGATACGCAGTATTTT.

The chain recombines TRBV21-1 with TRBJ2-7; the D segment call TRBD2 is taken from the table without a DNA check. TRBV21-1 has pseudogene status. This CDR3 is built from 12 residues. The CDR3 is CATSRRGYEQYF. The CDR3 bases are TGTGCCACCTCACGACGGGGTTACGAGCAGTACTTC.

The V gene is TRBV10-2, the J gene TRBJ2-3; 10 bases align to TRBD2. Germline-derived CDR1 and CDR2 are WSHSY and SAAADI. The J segment lost 0 bases and the V segment lost 5 bases, leaving 11 bases of the junction unmatched. The CDR3 loop spans 18 amino acids. The chain's CDR3 is CASSKAPGLAESTDTQYF. The CDR3 region has the DNA TGCGCCAGCAGTAAAGCCCCTGGACTAGCGGAAAGCACAGATACGCAGTATTTT.

This clone was found a few times. V usage is TRBV9 and J usage is TRBJ1-4, with unresolved D. CDR3 length: 14 amino acids. Trimming removed 0 bases at V and 5 bases at J, with 8 bases between. Germline V lookup: CDR1 SGDLS, CDR2 YYNGEE. The DNA for the CDR3 is TGTGCCAGCAGCGTAGCTTCGGGGAATGAAAAACTGTTTTTT. As protein: CASSVASGNEKLFF.

On this clone: The junction departs from germline at one end; a sequencing error may be responsible. This sequence joins TRBV30 and TRBJ2-2; D not certain. The CDR3 is 11 residues long. The germline CDR1 and CDR2 sequences are GTSNPN and SVGIG (reference sequence). The CDR3 nucleotides are TGTGCCCGGAGTTTCTCCGGGGAGCTGTTTTTT. Translating it yields CARSFSGELFF.

The chain couples TRBV7-3 to TRBJ2-7, with 12 bases that match TRBD1. The V gene end was trimmed by 1 base and the J gene end by 5 bases; junction bases not matched to a gene: 3. The CDR3 loop spans 15 amino acids. Germline V gene sequence: CDR1 SGHTA, CDR2 FQGTGA. The CDR3 reads CASSLMGQGADEQYF. The CDR3 nucleotides are TGTGCCAGCAGCTTAATGGGACAGGGGGCTGACGAGCAGTACTTC.

V usage is TRBV29-1 and J usage is TRBJ1-1; no clear D. CDR1 SQVTM and CDR2 ANQGSEA come from the germline V gene. The CDR3 sequence is 12 residues long. V was shortened by 3 bases and J by 2 bases, with 7 bases between the two germline ends. The CDR3 protein is CSVDLGNTEAFF. The CDR3 DNA reads TGCAGCGTTGACTTGGGCAACACTGAAGCTTTCTTT. Together with reference TRBV29-1 and TRBJ1-1, the CDR3 gives the full variable domain: SAVISQKPSRDICQRGTSLTIQCQVDSQVTMMFWYRQQPGQSLTLIATANQGSEATYESGFVIDKFPISRPNLTFSTLTVSNMSPEDSSIYLCSVDLGNTEAFFGQGTRLTVV.

This sequence joins TRBV2 and TRBJ2-1, with TRBD1 identical over 7 bases. The CDR3 sequence is 14 residues long. Germline CDR1 is SNHLY and CDR2 is FYNNEI. V trimming: 6 bases; J trimming: 5 bases; junction bases outside the gene matches: 7. CDR3 bases: TGTGCCAGCAGGACAGGGCTCGGGCACAATGAGCAGTTCTTC. Its protein product is CASRTGLGHNEQFF.

The chain employs TRBV27 and TRBJ2-7; D might be TRBD2 (7 bases). V lost 5 bases and J 5 bases, leaving 19 bases between the germline ends. The length of the CDR3 is 15 residues. Germline values: CDR1 MNHEY, CDR2 SMNVEV (reference sequence). In nucleotides, the CDR3 is TGTGCCAGCAGTCCCACGGGGGGCACTCCCCACGAGCAGTACTTC. This translates into CASSPTGGTPHEQYF.

This chain joins TRBV10-3 and TRBJ1-3; D ambiguous. The ends were cut back, 0 bases at V and 0 bases at J, with 15 bases in the middle. Germline assignment: CDR1 ENHRY and CDR2 SYGVKD. The CDR3 loop spans 18 amino acids. The CDR3 region has the DNA TGTGCCATCAGTGAGTCGAGCGGCAAGAACCCCTCTGGAAACACCATATATTTT. Translated: CAISESSGKNPSGNTIYF.

The table lists this clone with many counts. The V call is TRBV9, the J call TRBJ2-6; 7 bases match TRBD2. The ends lost 4 bases at V and 0 bases at J; junction bases unmatched: 7. Germline values: CDR1 SGDLS, CDR2 YYNGEE. This CDR3 is 17 amino acids long. The CDR3 DNA sequence: TGTGCCAGCAGCTTTAGCGGGTTGAGCTCTGGGGCCAACGTCCTGACTTTC. Its translation: CASSFSGLSSGANVLTF.

The J gene is TRBJ1-5, the V gene TRBV6-1; TRBD1 is a possible D gene (5 bases). The germline V gene encodes CDR1 MNHNS and CDR2 SASEGT. The CDR3 length is 13 residues. The V end was cut by 5 bases, the J end by 1 base, with 6 bases between. The CDR3 sequence is CASSRQSNQPQHF. The CDR3, as DNA: TGTGCCAGCAGTAGACAGAGCAATCAGCCCCAGCATTTT.

This sequence joins TRBV5-1 and TRBJ2-3, with 9 bases lining up with TRBD1. Germline CDR1 SGHRS, CDR2 YFSETQ. The CDR3 contains 15 residues. The J segment lost 2 bases and the V segment lost 7 bases, leaving 8 bases of the junction unmatched. The CDR3 sequence is CASGTGQGFTDTQYF. CDR3 coding DNA: TGCGCCAGCGGAACTGGACAGGGGTTCACAGATACGCAGTATTTT.

Here the CDR3 DNA reads TGTGCCAGCAGCTTAGAGGGGGGGCAGGCCTATGGCTACACCTTC. Protein sequence: CASSLEGGQAYGYTF. V gene TRBV11-2 combines with J gene TRBJ1-2; a possible D gene is TRBD1 (6 bases). The CDR3 spans 15 residues. Germline V gene sequence: CDR1 SGHAT, CDR2 FQNNGV. Deletions cut 0 bases from V and 4 bases from J, with 12 bases between.

V is TRBV18 and J is TRBJ1-1; TRBD1 matches at 10 bases. This CDR3 is built from 15 residues. The V and J ends lost 2 bases and 7 bases, in that order; junction bases with no gene match: 7. Germline CDR1 is KGHSH and CDR2 is LQKENI. The CDR3 region is CASSPSEGQGLEAFF. The CDR3 DNA reads as TGTGCCAGCTCACCAAGTGAGGGACAGGGGCTTGAAGCTTTCTTT.

This clone was detected only a few times. This chain uses TRBV9 with TRBJ1-1; D gene uncertain. The germline V gene has CDR1 SGDLS and CDR2 YYNGEE. V was pared by 4 bases and J by 0 bases, with 7 bases between. The CDR3 extends over 13 amino acids. The CDR3 DNA follows: TGTGCCAGCAGCTATCAGGTGAACACTGAAGCTTTCTTT. Translation: CASSYQVNTEAFF.

This sequence joins TRBV28 and TRBJ2-7; TRBD2 agrees at 13 bases. This CDR3 comprises 15 residues. Losses at the gene ends were 6 bases for V and 4 bases for J; bases not matched to a gene: 6. Germline V gives CDR1 MDHEN, CDR2 SYDVKM. CDR3 protein: CASRGGTSGNYEQYF. Written as DNA, the CDR3 is TGTGCCAGCAGAGGAGGGACTAGCGGGAATTACGAGCAGTACTTC.

The V gene is TRBV19, the J gene TRBJ2-1; the D gene is possibly TRBD1 (6 bases). Germline V gene lookup returns CDR1 LNHDA and CDR2 SQIVND (reference sequence). The CDR3 runs 15 residues. Trimming pared 6 bases from V and 5 bases from J, leaving 17 bases between. The CDR3: CASSSLGAGDNEQFF. In DNA form, the CDR3 reads TGTGCCAGTAGCTCCCTGGGGGCAGGGGACAATGAGCAGTTCTTC.